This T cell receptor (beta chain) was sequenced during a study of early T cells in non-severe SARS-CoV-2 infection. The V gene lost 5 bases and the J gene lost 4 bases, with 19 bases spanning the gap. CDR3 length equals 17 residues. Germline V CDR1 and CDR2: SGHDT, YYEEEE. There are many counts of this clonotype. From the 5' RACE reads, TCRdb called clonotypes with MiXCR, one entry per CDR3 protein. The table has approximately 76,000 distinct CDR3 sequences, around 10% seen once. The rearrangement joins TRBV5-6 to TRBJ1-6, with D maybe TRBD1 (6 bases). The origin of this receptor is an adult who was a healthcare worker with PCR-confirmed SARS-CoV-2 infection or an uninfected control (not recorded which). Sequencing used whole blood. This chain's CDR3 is CASRGGGPSVYNSPLHF. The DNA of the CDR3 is TGTGCCAGCAGAGGGGGTGGCCCTTCAGTTTATAATTCACCCCTCCACTTT.